Below are 27 T cell receptor beta chains sequenced from a single sample in a study of T cells expressing NK-cell markers. TCRdb re-called the 5' RACE reads and shows each CDR3 protein once, DNA omitted. The sample's table shows some 460,000 distinct CDR3 sequences. The sequencing sample was made of blood T cells: a sorted CD56 or NKG2C T cell subset, CD4+ or CD8+ T cells, or bulk PBMC T cells (not recorded which). These receptors were obtained from a woman aged 50 to 65 in good health.

The chain recombines TRBV4-1 with TRBJ1-4. The CDR3 is 13 residues long. Germline lookup yields CDR1 MGHRA and CDR2 YSYEKL. CDR3 region: CASSQDDGVKLFF.

The chain combines TRBV24-1 with TRBJ2-1; TCRdb names TRBD1, which stays unverified in the absence of DNA. CDR1 is KGHDR, CDR2 SFDVKD, per germline. This CDR3 is 17 amino acids long. CDR3 amino acids: CATSEPMTGIGPNEQFF.

The chain combines TRBV12-3 or TRBV12-4 with TRBJ1-1. CDR3 length: 16 residues. The chain's CDR3 is CASSQARGLGSNEAFF.

V gene TRBV9 combines with J gene TRBJ1-6; lacking DNA, the TRBD1 call made by TCRdb goes unchecked. CDR1 is SGDLS, CDR2 YYNGEE, per germline. CDR3 length: 15 residues. The CDR3 spells CASSVAAGNNSPLHF.

The chain has TRBV30 and TRBJ1-1. Germline CDR1 and CDR2: GTSNPN and SVGIG (reference sequence). The CDR3 sequence is 11 residues long. CDR3 residues: CLGNRGTEAFF.

Here the CDR3 reads CASSPASGQETQYF. The V call is TRBV18, the J call TRBJ2-5; TCRdb calls TRBD2, which cannot be checked without DNA. The CDR3 is 14 amino acids. Germline V gene data show CDR1 as KGHSH and CDR2 as LQKENI. Combining the CDR3 with reference TRBV18 and TRBJ2-5 gives the whole variable domain NAGVMQNPRHLVRRRGQEARLRCSPMKGHSHVYWYRQLPEEGLKFMVYLQKENIIDESGMPKERFSAEFPKEGPSILRIQQVVRGDSAAYFCASSPASGQETQYFGPGTRLLVL.

CDR3 residues: CASSSPASGTDDEQFF. V is TRBV4-1 and J is TRBJ2-1; TCRdb indicates TRBD2, and absent DNA this call remains unverified. The CDR3 runs 16 residues. Germline CDR1 is MGHRA and CDR2 is YSYEKL.

The J gene is TRBJ2-1, the V gene TRBV4-1; TCRdb outputs TRBD1, but without DNA this stays unchecked. Germline CDR1 is MGHRA and CDR2 is YSYEKL. The CDR3 covers 15 residues. CDR3 sequence reads: CASSQARDRGNEQFF.

This chain links TRBV19 with TRBJ2-3; with no DNA, the TCRdb D assignment of TRBD1 cannot be verified. The CDR3 contains 16 residues. CDR1 is LNHDA, CDR2 SQIVND, per germline (reference sequence). The CDR3 protein is CASSPGTAFGTDTQYF.

The chain uses TRBV3-1 and TRBJ2-1; TCRdb's D call, TRBD2, is unchecked because there is no DNA. The length of the CDR3 is 18 residues. Germline V CDR1 and CDR2: LGHDT, YNNKEL (reference sequence). The CDR3 region is CASSPRLAGEHPYNEQFF.

V gene TRBV20-1 combines with J gene TRBJ1-2. Germline loops: CDR1 DFQATT, CDR2 SNEGSKA (reference sequence). The CDR3 runs 13 residues. CDR3 sequence reads: CSASPIANYGYTF.

The chain joins TRBV4-1 to TRBJ2-5; the D call from TCRdb, TRBD1, cannot be confirmed without DNA. Germline lookup yields CDR1 MGHRA and CDR2 YSYEKL. The CDR3 sequence is 14 residues long. The CDR3 sequence is CASSHRGNEETQYF.

The chain couples TRBV20-1 to TRBJ1-1. The CDR3 runs to 13 residues. CDR1 is DFQATT and CDR2 is SNEGSKA in the germline V gene (reference sequence). CDR3 amino acids: CSASWQVNTEAFF.

The V gene is TRBV24-1, the J gene TRBJ1-5. CDR1 is KGHDR and CDR2 is SFDVKD in the germline V gene. The CDR3 sequence is 14 residues long. CDR3 loop: CATSSEYSNQPQHF.

The rearrangement uses TRBV25-1 and TRBJ1-6. The V gene's germline CDR1 is MGHDK and CDR2 SYGVNS. This CDR3 region has 14 residues. CDR3 residues: CASRRNTWDSPLHF.

The gene calls are TRBV28 and TRBJ1-6. CDR1 is MDHEN and CDR2 is SYDVKM in the germline V gene. CDR3 length: 13 residues. CDR3 loop: CASRREWGSPLHF.

The chain employs TRBV28 and TRBJ2-3; the D call of TRBD1 rests on TCRdb alone, since no DNA is present to check it. The CDR3 runs to 15 residues. Germline assignment: CDR1 MDHEN and CDR2 SYDVKM. The CDR3 sequence: CASSVQGSSTDTQYF.

This rearrangement joins TRBV12-3 or TRBV12-4 to TRBJ2-2; TCRdb names TRBD1, which stays unverified in the absence of DNA. The CDR3 totals 15 residues. The CDR3 reads CASRRGTGGAGELFF.

This chain connects TRBV6-2 or TRBV6-3 to TRBJ2-2; as DNA is missing, the TRBD1 call by TCRdb cannot be tested. This CDR3 is 14 amino acids long. Germline CDR1 and CDR2: MNHEY and SVGEGT. CDR3 loop: CASRGTGSTGELFF.

The chain employs TRBV7-7 and TRBJ2-7; the D call from TCRdb, TRBD1, cannot be confirmed without DNA. Germline V lookup: CDR1 SSHAT, CDR2 FNYEAQ (reference sequence). The CDR3 sequence is 13 residues long. CDR3 loop: CASSLTTGYEQYF. The whole variable domain, remainder taken from reference TRBV7-7 and TRBJ2-7, is GAGVSQSPRYKVTKRGQDVTLRCDPISSHATLYWYQQALGQGPEFLTYFNYEAQPDKSGLPSDRFSAERPEGSISTLTIQRTEQRDSAMYRCASSLTTGYEQYFGPGTRLTVT.

The chain employs TRBV27 and TRBJ2-5; TCRdb lists TRBD2, though no DNA is available to test this call. The CDR3 contains 16 residues. Germline V gene sequence: CDR1 MNHEY, CDR2 SMNVEV (reference sequence). CDR3 loop: CASSLGPSGNKETQYF.

The V gene is TRBV9, the J gene TRBJ2-3; lacking DNA, the TRBD2 call made by TCRdb goes unchecked. CDR1 is SGDLS, CDR2 YYNGEE, per germline. CDR3 length: 16 amino acids. The CDR3 here is CASSVSGRGSTDTQYF.

This chain links TRBV11-3 with TRBJ2-1; TCRdb proposes TRBD2, but this gene call is untestable without DNA. CDR3 length: 15 amino acids. Germline CDR1 reads SGHNT; CDR2 reads YENEEA. The CDR3 reads CASSPYGGSYNEQFF. Looking up the rest from reference TRBV11-3 and TRBJ2-1 gives the full variable domain: EAGVVQSPRYKIIEKKQPVAFWCNPISGHNTLYWYLQNLGQGPELLIRYENEEAVDDSQLPKDRFSAERLKGVDSTLKIQPAELGDSAVYLCASSPYGGSYNEQFFGPGTRLTVL.

V is TRBV14 and J is TRBJ2-7; TCRdb's D call of TRBD1 is untestable without DNA. CDR1 is SGHDN and CDR2 is FVKESK in the germline V gene. The CDR3 length is 16 residues. CDR3 residues: CASSQVGAGRSNEQYF.

The chain uses TRBV15 and TRBJ2-3; checking the TCRdb D call of TRBD1 is not possible without DNA. Germline V gives CDR1 LNHNV, CDR2 YYDKDF (reference sequence). The CDR3 is 15 residues long. The CDR3 sequence: CATSPGQGNPDTQYF.

This chain joins TRBV20-1 and TRBJ1-5; TCRdb outputs TRBD1, but without DNA this stays unchecked. Germline-derived CDR1 and CDR2 are DFQATT and SNEGSKA (reference sequence). The CDR3 is 15 amino acids. CDR3 amino acids: CSASRGTEQSLPQHF.

The rearrangement joins TRBV29-1 to TRBJ2-3; TCRdb's assignment of TRBD2 cannot be checked, as there is no DNA. The CDR3 loop spans 13 amino acids. Germline V gene sequence: CDR1 SQVTM, CDR2 ANQGSEA. The CDR3 loop reads CSVPGGGTDTQYF.